Below, one TCR beta chain is given with its context. This clonotype showed up just a few times. This clone's antigen is unknown. There are no base qualities to consult, and no much larger clone falls within one base. The data stem from a study of identical twins (dated by TCRdb to the mid-2010s). Study-wide context: TCR alpha and beta repertoires from monozygotic twins, unrelated adults of various ages and cord blood were deep-sequenced to test whether fetal clonotypes persist. To rule out contamination, replicate twin experiments were performed at different times with different library preparation protocols. General conclusions and limits of the study: In monozygotic twins, recombination models systematically underestimated out-of-frame TCR alpha sharing, but the models matched the sharing seen between unrelated individuals. A weaker excess of twin sharing was found in beta out-of-frame sequences because the signal-to-noise ratio was lowered by fewer shared sequences. Invariant T cells such as MAIT and iNKT could partly confound zero-insertion analyses, though diverse VJ usage argued against this for most clonotypes. Compared with coincidental sharing between unrelated individuals, out-of-frame TCR alpha sequences shared between twins showed an excess of sequences with low generation probability. Because the same donors could not be followed over many years, conclusions were based on cross-sectional statistical analysis. Abundant cord blood beta clonotypes carried fewer insertions; young adult naive repertoires showed a weaker similar trend, while memory repertoires showed none.

To prepare the library, 5' RACE was applied. Reads for this sample came from an Illumina HiSeq 2000. Template switching added a universal primer binding site, and the final cDNA carried a unique molecular identifier that allowed TCR cDNA molecules to be counted accurately. Specific primers in the conserved constant-segment region were used to synthesize first-strand cDNA for the TCR alpha and beta chains. To control for contamination, each cDNA library was double barcoded with a SMART-Mk sample barcode plus Illumina barcodes. TruSeq adapter sequences, together with Illumina sample barcodes, were added in two successive PCR steps. TCR alpha and beta cDNA libraries were sequenced on the Illumina HiSeq platform with custom primers. In the paper's pipeline: MiGEC was used to process raw reads and extract unique molecular identifiers, and MiXCR was used to find CDR3 positions. Recombination models were inferred per individual with the repgenHMM and IGoR tools using an EM algorithm. Shared clonotypes were analyzed with the tcR package in R, and sharing was normalized by the product of cloneset sizes. To study raw recombination without the effects of thymic and clonal selection, out-of-frame nonproductive sequences were analyzed. TCRdb reprocessed the public reads (quality trimming at Q25 with fastp, clone calling with MiXCR) and kept in-frame beta chains. Every entry covers one CDR3 protein and lists the most common genes and DNA from its rows. The V and J calls shown here were made by TCRdb, not taken from the authors' results. The sample table holds some 900,000 distinct CDR3 sequences, of which around an eighth were seen once. The ten largest clones take up around 1.6% of the sample.

The CDR3 starts with the cysteine, ends with the phenylalanine, and has 15 residues. Only the CDR3 part of the read is kept: 45 bases, read in frame from the first base. V and J are truncated by 5 bases and 0 bases respectively, leaving an intervening sequence of 11 bases. The germline V gene supplies CDR1 SGHRS and CDR2 YFSETQ. Only healthy Caucasian donors were included. The twin cohort consisted of three pairs of female monozygotic twins, all aged roughly 18 to 29 years. The RNA used for TCR libraries was isolated from peripheral blood mononuclear cells. These data also formed part of another study, on yellow fever vaccine responses in identical twins. The second study's paper adds: According to the authors, the vaccine-induced T cell response in identical twins seemed to be partly convergent and partly specific to each individual. In identical twins, the study followed T cell clones that responded to the vaccine with precision.

Specimen: PBMCs. This chain is built from TRBV5-1 and TRBJ1-4; TRBD1 is perhaps the D gene, given 6 matching bases. The clonotype originates from a woman aged 18-29 years in good health. The CDR3 reads CASRDSLATNEKLFF. The nucleotide sequence reads as follows: TGCGCCAGCAGGGACAGCCTTGCAACTAATGAAAAACTGTTTTTT.